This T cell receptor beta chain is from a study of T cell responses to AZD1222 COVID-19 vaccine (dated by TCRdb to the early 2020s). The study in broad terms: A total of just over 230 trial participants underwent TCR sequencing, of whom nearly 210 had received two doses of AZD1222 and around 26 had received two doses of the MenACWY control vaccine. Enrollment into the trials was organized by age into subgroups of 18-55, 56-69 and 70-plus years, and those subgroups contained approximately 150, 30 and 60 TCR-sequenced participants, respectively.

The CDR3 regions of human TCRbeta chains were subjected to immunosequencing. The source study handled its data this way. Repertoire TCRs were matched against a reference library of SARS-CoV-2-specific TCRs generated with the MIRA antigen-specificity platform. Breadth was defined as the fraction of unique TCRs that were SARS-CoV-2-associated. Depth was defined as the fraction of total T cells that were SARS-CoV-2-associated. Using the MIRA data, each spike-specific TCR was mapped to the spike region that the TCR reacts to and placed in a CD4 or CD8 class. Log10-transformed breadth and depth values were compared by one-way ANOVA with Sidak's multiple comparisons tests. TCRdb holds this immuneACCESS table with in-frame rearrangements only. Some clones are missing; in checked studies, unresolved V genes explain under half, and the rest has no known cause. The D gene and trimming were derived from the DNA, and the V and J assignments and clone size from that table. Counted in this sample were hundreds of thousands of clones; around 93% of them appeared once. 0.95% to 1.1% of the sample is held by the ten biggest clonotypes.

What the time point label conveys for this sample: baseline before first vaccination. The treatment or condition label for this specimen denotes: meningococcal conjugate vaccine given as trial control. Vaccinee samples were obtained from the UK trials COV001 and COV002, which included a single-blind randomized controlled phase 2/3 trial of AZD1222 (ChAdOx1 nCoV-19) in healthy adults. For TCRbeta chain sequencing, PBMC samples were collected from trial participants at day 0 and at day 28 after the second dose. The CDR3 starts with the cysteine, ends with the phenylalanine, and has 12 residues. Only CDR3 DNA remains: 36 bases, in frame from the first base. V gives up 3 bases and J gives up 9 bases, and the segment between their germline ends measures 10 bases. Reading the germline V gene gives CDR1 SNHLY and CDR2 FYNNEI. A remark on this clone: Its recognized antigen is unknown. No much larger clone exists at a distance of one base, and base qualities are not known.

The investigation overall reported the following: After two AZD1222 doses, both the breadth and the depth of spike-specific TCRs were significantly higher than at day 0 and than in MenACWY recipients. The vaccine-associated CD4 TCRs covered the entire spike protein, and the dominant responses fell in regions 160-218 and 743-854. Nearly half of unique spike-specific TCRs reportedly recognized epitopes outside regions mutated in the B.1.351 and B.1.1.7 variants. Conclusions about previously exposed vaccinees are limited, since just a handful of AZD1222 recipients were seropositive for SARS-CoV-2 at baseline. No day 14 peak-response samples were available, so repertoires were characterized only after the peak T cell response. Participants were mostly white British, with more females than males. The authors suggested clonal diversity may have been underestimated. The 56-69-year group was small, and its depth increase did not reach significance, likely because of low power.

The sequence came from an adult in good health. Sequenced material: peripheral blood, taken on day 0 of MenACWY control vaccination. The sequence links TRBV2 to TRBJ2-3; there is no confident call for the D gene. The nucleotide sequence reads TGTGCCAGCAGTGATCGCCTCGACACGCAGTATTTT. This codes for CASSDRLDTQYF.